Sequencing of this T cell receptor (beta chain) was carried out in a study of blood T cell repertoires in COVID-19. Libraries were prepared by immunoSEQ multiplex PCR; TCRdb keeps only in-frame clonotypes and omits some of them. The table includes fewer than 350,000 clones, more than 70% detected once. Trimming shortened V by 3 bases and J by 3 bases, and 11 bases separated the two germline ends. The CDR3 is 15 residues long. Germline loops: CDR1 ENHRY, CDR2 SYGVKD. The chain joins TRBV10-3 to TRBJ2-2; D is perhaps TRBD2 (6 bases). The sequenced sample consisted of PBMCs or T cells enriched from blood (not recorded which). This TCR was recovered from a woman aged 55-70 years in a cohort exposed to, infected with or recovered from COVID-19 (not recorded which). The CDR3 DNA reads as TGTGCCATCAGTGAACCCAGGGAGGACACCGGGGAGCTGTTTTTT. Its protein is CAISEPREDTGELFF.